This T cell receptor (beta chain) was recovered during a study of CXCR3-negative and CXCR3-positive naive CD8 T cells. All TRB cDNA libraries came from 5' RACE performed with UMI labels. TCRdb reprocessed the 5' RACE reads, with one entry per CDR3 protein and no DNA. The sample holds roughly 130,000 distinct CDR3 sequences. All CD8+ T cell subsets were sorted in triplicate at 330,000 or so cells each. On this clonotype: As yet, its antigen is unknown.

General study findings and limits: More hydrophobic TRB CDR3s were found in CXCR3-positive naive cells than in CXCR3-negative naive cells. Freshly isolated PBMCs were used in most assays, given partial CXCR3 loss after freezing.

CDR3 length: 17 amino acids. From germline, CDR1 is LNHDA and CDR2 SQIVND (reference sequence). This chain joins TRBV19 and TRBJ1-5; lacking DNA, the TRBD1 call made by TCRdb goes unchecked. What was sequenced was naive CXCR3+ CD8+ T cells from blood. Subset: CD45RO-CCR7+CD27+CD95- naive CD8+ T cells expressing CXCR3 (TNR3+). The sequence was collected from a human donor in good health. Some clones in this sample may be carry-over from other donors' samples. CDR3 region: CASSTDRARGGNQPQHF.